The 19 T cell receptor beta chains below all came from one sample that was sequenced in a study of shared clonotypes between healthy human individuals. Produced via immunoSEQ multiplex PCR; TCRdb's table is partial and in-frame only. The table shows more than 2,000,000 clones, with around nine tenths occurring only once. Source material: naive CD4+ T cells sorted from blood. Subset meaning: CD45RA+ positively selected. All receptors come from a man between 18 and 35 years old in good health.

V is TRBV29-1 and J is TRBJ2-7; TRBD1 agrees at 9 bases. The CDR3 runs 14 residues. Germline values: CDR1 SQVTM, CDR2 ANQGSEA. The J segment lost 2 bases and the V segment lost 5 bases, leaving 7 bases of the junction unmatched. CDR3 loop: CSVKPGQGPYEQYF. CDR3 DNA sequence: TGCAGCGTTAAGCCGGGACAGGGACCCTACGAGCAGTACTTC.

The chain combines TRBV18 with TRBJ1-1; D possibly corresponds to TRBD1 (5 bases). Per the germline V gene, CDR1 is KGHSH and CDR2 is LQKENI. Trimming shortened V by 8 bases and J by 8 bases, and 15 bases separated the two germline ends. The CDR3 length is 12 residues. CDR3 amino acids: CASATWGLEAFF. The CDR3 nucleotides read TGTGCCAGCGCGACCTGGGGACTCGAAGCTTTCTTT.

CDR3 in DNA: TGTGCCAGCAGCTTAGGAACGGGGGGCGCGGGGACCGGGGAGCTGTTTTTT. Translating gives CASSLGTGGAGTGELFF. The chain has TRBV11-2 and TRBJ2-2; maybe TRBD2 (7 bases). The V gene's germline CDR1 is SGHAT and CDR2 FQNNGV. This CDR3 is 17 amino acids long. V lost 1 base and J 5 bases, leaving 17 bases between the germline ends.

CDR3 nucleotide sequence: TGCGCCAGCAGCTTGGCCGTAAGACAGGGTATGACCGAAGCTTTCTTT. Residues: CASSLAVRQGMTEAFF. The chain has TRBV5-1 and TRBJ1-1, with 7 bases lining up with TRBD1. Per germline, CDR1 SGHRS and CDR2 YFSETQ. Trimming took 0 bases from V and 8 from J; bases not matched to a gene: 13. The CDR3 has 16 amino acids.

V usage is TRBV6-5 and J usage is TRBJ1-6; D might be TRBD1 (5 bases). The CDR3 has 12 amino acids. Trimming took off 7 bases at V and 9 bases at J, with 10 bases between the two ends. Germline-derived CDR1 and CDR2 are MNHEY and SVGAGI. The DNA for the CDR3 is TGTGCCAGCAAGGGACGGGGTTCACCCCTCCACTTT. As protein: CASKGRGSPLHF.

V and J are TRBV6-5 and TRBJ2-7, with TRBD2 as a possible D gene (5 bases). The V and J ends lost 3 bases and 0 bases respectively, with 9 bases between them. The CDR3 length is 14 residues. The V gene's germline CDR1 is MNHEY and CDR2 SVGAGI. CDR3 region: CASSYGLRSYEQYF. The CDR3, as DNA: TGTGCCAGCAGTTATGGACTGCGCTCCTACGAGCAGTACTTC.

This clone was observed a few times. Other DNA variants within this sample encode the same CDR3. The chain uses TRBV18 and TRBJ1-1; 7 positions match TRBD1. The length of the CDR3 is 14 residues. CDR1 is KGHSH and CDR2 is LQKENI in the germline V gene. V lost 3 bases to trimming and J lost 1 base; unmatched junction nucleotides: 2. Written as DNA, the CDR3 is TGTGCCAGCTCACCGCAGGGGGGGAACACTGAAGCTTTCTTT. Translation gives CASSPQGGNTEAFF.

This clone was counted once. The rearrangement uses TRBV5-1 and TRBJ2-6; a possible D gene is TRBD1 (6 bases). Germline CDR1 and CDR2: SGHRS and YFSETQ. The ends were cut back, 7 bases at V and 1 base at J, with 9 bases in the middle. The CDR3 extends over 14 amino acids. DNA for the CDR3: TGCGCCAGCGAACAGGGTTCTGGGGCCAACGTCCTGACTTTC. Translation gives CASEQGSGANVLTF.

The chain carries TRBV18 and TRBJ2-5, with D perhaps TRBD2 (5 bases). V was clipped by 4 bases and J by 3 bases, with 12 bases between them. CDR1 is KGHSH and CDR2 is LQKENI in the germline V gene. This CDR3 is built from 14 residues. CDR3 coding DNA: TGTGCCAGCTCACTGAACGGACTTAAAGAGACCCAGTACTTC. This gives the protein CASSLNGLKETQYF.

This rearrangement joins TRBV29-1 to TRBJ1-2, with D possibly being TRBD1 (6 bases). The V end lost 6 bases, the J end lost 8 bases, and 19 bases lay between the germline ends. This CDR3 contains 13 residues. Germline loops: CDR1 SQVTM, CDR2 ANQGSEA. Here the CDR3 DNA reads TGCAGCGTGGGCTGGACAGAACAAGGGGGCTACACCTTC. This gives the protein CSVGWTEQGGYTF. Together with reference TRBV29-1 and TRBJ1-2, the CDR3 gives the full variable domain: SAVISQKPSRDICQRGTSLTIQCQVDSQVTMMFWYRQQPGQSLTLIATANQGSEATYESGFVIDKFPISRPNLTFSTLTVSNMSPEDSSIYLCSVGWTEQGGYTFGSGTRLTVV.

This clone came up a few times. The chain joins TRBV6-5 to TRBJ2-7, with 10 positions matching TRBD1. V lost 6 bases and J lost 3; bases outside the gene matches: 5. CDR1 and CDR2 (germline): MNHEY, SVGAGI. The CDR3 is made up of 14 amino acids. CDR3 region: CASRRDRGNYEQYF. CDR3 bases: TGTGCCAGCAGACGGGACAGGGGTAACTACGAGCAGTACTTC.

This clone was observed once. The genes are TRBV6-5 and TRBJ2-7; D uncertain. The germline V gene encodes CDR1 MNHEY and CDR2 SVGAGI. This CDR3 region has 13 residues. V was clipped by 7 bases and J by 0 bases, with 10 bases between them. CDR3 amino acids: CASNMTCSYEQYF. The CDR3 DNA is TGTGCCAGCAATATGACTTGCTCCTACGAGCAGTACTTC.

J is TRBJ1-2 and V is TRBV5-8, with D possibly being TRBD1 (6 bases). The germline V and J ends were trimmed by 0 bases and 8 bases, with 14 bases remaining between them. The CDR3 has 14 residues. Germline V gene lookup returns CDR1 SGHTS and CDR2 YDEGEE. The CDR3 protein is CASSLVGTSYGYTF. CDR3 coding DNA: TGTGCCAGCAGCTTGGTAGGGACATCCTACGGCTACACCTTC.

The V and J genes are TRBV28 and TRBJ2-7, with no clear D. Trimming left V 3 bases short and J 0 bases short, with 6 bases between. Germline V gene data show CDR1 as MDHEN and CDR2 as SYDVKM. The CDR3 covers 13 residues. CDR3 nucleotides: TGTGCCAGCAGTTTTCGGAGCTCCTACGAGCAGTACTTC. Encoded protein: CASSFRSSYEQYF. The full variable domain, its missing parts supplied by reference TRBV28 and TRBJ2-7, is DVKVTQSSRYLVKRTGEKVFLECVQDMDHENMFWYRQDPGLGLRLIYFSYDVKMKEKGDIPEGYSVSREKKERFSLILESASTNQTSMYLCASSFRSSYEQYFGPGTRLTVT.

The chain combines TRBV6-1 with TRBJ1-4; D unclear. V was shortened by 7 bases and J by 8 bases, with 14 bases between the two germline ends. CDR1 and CDR2 (germline): MNHNS, SASEGT. CDR3 length: 13 residues. CDR3 DNA: TGTGCCAGCACTGGCTCTGTAAGGGAAAAACTGTTTTTT. Protein sequence: CASTGSVREKLFF.

The CDR3 region has the DNA TGTGCCAGCAGTTACTCGGGGGGGCCCTTTACTGAAGCTTTCTTT. It encodes CASSYSGGPFTEAFF. J is TRBJ1-1 and V is TRBV6-5; TRBD1 might be the D (6 bases). The CDR3 loop spans 15 amino acids. V lost 0 bases, J lost 5 bases, and 13 bases lay in between. The germline CDR1 and CDR2 sequences are MNHEY and SVGAGI.

V usage is TRBV7-9 and J usage is TRBJ2-1, with D perhaps TRBD1 or TRBD2 (5 bases each). The CDR3 is made up of 14 amino acids. Germline CDR1 reads SEHNR; CDR2 reads FQNEAQ (reference sequence). The V end was cut by 2 bases, the J end by 4 bases, with 9 bases between. CDR3 bases: TGTGCCAGCAGCTTACCGGGGCAGTACAATGAGCAGTTCTTC. As protein: CASSLPGQYNEQFF.

The rearrangement links TRBV9 to TRBJ2-5; weak D call: TRBD2 (6 bases). CDR1 and CDR2 from the germline V gene are SGDLS and YYNGEE. Trimming took off 4 bases at V and 2 bases at J, with 12 bases between the two ends. This CDR3 has 14 amino acids. The CDR3 here is CASSPSGRQETQYF. The CDR3 nucleotides are TGTGCCAGCAGCCCCAGCGGGCGGCAAGAGACCCAGTACTTC.

The chain has TRBV10-3 and TRBJ2-7; D may be TRBD1 (5 bases). From germline, CDR1 is ENHRY and CDR2 SYGVKD. This CDR3 region has 14 residues. V was clipped by 3 bases and J by 1 base, with 10 bases between them. The CDR3 region is CAISDPTGSYEQYF. The DNA for the CDR3 is TGTGCCATCAGTGACCCAACAGGATCCTACGAGCAGTACTTC.